These T cell receptor beta chains were read from a single sample in a study of blood T cell repertoires in COVID-19. The data were produced by immunoSEQ multiplex PCR, yet TCRdb's version contains in-frame clones alone and is incomplete. This table has more than 200,000 clones, around 86% appearing once. The sequenced material came from PBMCs or T cells enriched from blood (not recorded which). The receptor source for this set is a woman in her forties or fifties who had recovered from COVID-19. Both conserved end residues are part of each CDR3. D genes are given only for firm matches.

D gene	V gene	J gene	CDR3 protein	CDR3 DNA
NA	TRBV7-9	TRBJ2-7	CASSFIGDEQYF	TGTGCCAGCAGCTTCATAGGGGATGAGCAGTACTTC
TRBD2	TRBV30	TRBJ2-7	CAWGLAGDREQYF	TGTGCCTGGGGACTAGCGGGAGACCGCGAGCAGTACTTC
NA	TRBV9	TRBJ1-1	CASSVDSNTEAFF	TGTGCCAGCAGCGTTGACAGTAACACTGAAGCTTTCTTT
TRBD1	TRBV28	TRBJ1-6	CASSLPGQGLPVANSPLHF	TGTGCCAGCAGTTTACCGGGACAGGGGCTACCGGTGGCTAATTCACCCCTCCACTTT
NA	TRBV19	TRBJ1-2	CASSTQGWHYGYTF	TGTGCCAGTAGTACTCAGGGATGGCACTATGGCTACACCTTC
TRBD1	TRBV27	TRBJ1-2	CASSQGQGQAYGYTF	TGTGCCAGCAGCCAGGGACAGGGGCAGGCCTATGGCTACACCTTC
TRBD1	TRBV5-1	TRBJ1-2	CASSSGGKGGLGYGYTF	TGCGCCAGCAGCTCAGGGGGAAAGGGAGGTCTAGGCTATGGCTACACCTTC
TRBD1	TRBV2	TRBJ1-2	CASRGGQGPNYGYTF	TGTGCCAGCAGAGGGGGACAGGGCCCTAACTATGGCTACACCTTC
TRBD2	TRBV27	TRBJ2-1	CASTPGTSTYNEQFF	TGTGCCAGCACCCCCGGGACTAGCACCTACAATGAGCAGTTCTTC
NA	TRBV2	TRBJ1-3	CATLKDSTGNTIYF	TGTGCCACCCTGAAAGACAGCACTGGAAACACCATATATTTT
TRBD1	TRBV28	TRBJ1-1	CASRGTGRTEAFF	TGTGCCAGCAGGGGGACAGGGAGGACTGAAGCTTTCTTT
NA	TRBV27	TRBJ2-7	CASSHRLGAYDEQYF	TGTGCCAGCAGTCACCGGCTGGGAGCCTACGACGAGCAGTACTTC
NA	TRBV2	TRBJ1-2	CASSEATGSPYGYTF	TGTGCCAGCAGTGAAGCTACAGGCTCTCCCTATGGCTACACCTTC
NA	TRBV7-2	TRBJ1-1	CASSFASPGPETEAFF	TGTGCCAGCAGCTTCGCAAGCCCAGGGCCCGAGACTGAAGCTTTCTTT
TRBD1	TRBV19	TRBJ1-2	CASSPDRGLGGYTF	TGTGCCAGTAGCCCCGACAGGGGGCTAGGTGGCTACACCTTC